The 32 T cell receptor beta chains listed next were all sequenced from one sample in a study of blood T cell repertoires in COVID-19. Sequencing was performed with immunoSEQ multiplex PCR; in TCRdb, only in-frame clones are kept and a portion is missing. Of about 170,000 clones in the sample, roughly nine tenths were seen once. The specimen was peripheral blood. The receptors were gathered from a woman aged 55-69 years with COVID-19, enrolled during active disease.

The chain couples TRBV9 to TRBJ2-2; unclear D gene. CDR1 and CDR2 from the germline V gene are SGDLS and YYNGEE. The CDR3 sequence is 15 residues long. Trimming pared 0 bases from V and 4 bases from J, leaving 10 bases between. DNA for the CDR3: TGTGCCAGCAGCGTAGGTGGCAGTCCCACCGGGGAGCTGTTTTTT. Translated, it gives CASSVGGSPTGELFF. Variable domain in full (rest from reference TRBV9 and TRBJ2-2): DSGVTQTPKHLITATGQRVTLRCSPRSGDLSVYWYQQSLDQGLQFLIQYYNGEERAKGNILERFSAQQFPDLHSELNLSSLELGDSALYFCASSVGGSPTGELFFGEGSRLTVL.

J is TRBJ1-2 and V is TRBV10-3; 9 positions agree with TRBD1. Germline assignment: CDR1 ENHRY and CDR2 SYGVKD. The CDR3 is made up of 15 amino acids. With V trimmed by 0 bases and J by 2 bases, 1 base remained unmatched. The CDR3 here is CAISESTGGNYGYTF. Written as DNA, the CDR3 is TGTGCCATCAGTGAGTCGACAGGGGGAAACTATGGCTACACCTTC.

CDR3 loop: CASSIDGGGAGANVLTF. The DNA of the CDR3 is TGTGCCAGTAGTATAGATGGGGGGGGCGCTGGGGCCAACGTCCTGACTTTC. The V and J genes are TRBV19 and TRBJ2-6, with D tentatively TRBD2 (7 bases). Germline V gene lookup returns CDR1 LNHDA and CDR2 SQIVND (reference sequence). V was trimmed by 0 bases and J by 2 bases, leaving 11 bases between them. The CDR3 has 17 residues.

The chain combines TRBV9 with TRBJ2-5, with 10 nucleotides matching TRBD2. The V gene end was trimmed by 0 bases and the J gene end by 4 bases; junction bases not matched to a gene: 0. The V gene's germline CDR1 is SGDLS and CDR2 YYNGEE. This CDR3 has 14 amino acids. The CDR3 coding sequence is TGTGCCAGCAGCGTAGGACTAGCGGGAGAGACCCAGTACTTC. Its protein is CASSVGLAGETQYF.

The chain employs TRBV6-5 and TRBJ1-1; D is perhaps TRBD1 (5 bases). There are 14 residues in the CDR3. The V end lost 5 bases, the J end lost 2 bases, and 12 bases lay between the germline ends. The germline V gene encodes CDR1 MNHEY and CDR2 SVGAGI. The CDR3 DNA reads TGTGCCAGCAGTCGACAGCTCAGAAACACTGAAGCTTTCTTT. This encodes CASSRQLRNTEAFF.

The gene calls are TRBV6-5 and TRBJ2-7; TRBD2 is a possible D gene (5 bases). This CDR3 comprises 16 residues. Trimming shortened V by 2 bases and J by 7 bases, and 21 bases separated the two germline ends. CDR1 MNHEY and CDR2 SVGAGI come from the germline V gene. CDR3 amino acids: CASSYQTGPPPGEQYF. CDR3 coding DNA: TGTGCCAGCAGTTACCAGACCGGGCCTCCCCCGGGGGAGCAGTACTTC.

The chain uses TRBV9 and TRBJ1-6; no firm D call. Germline V gene lookup returns CDR1 SGDLS and CDR2 YYNGEE. CDR3 length equals 15 residues. The V end lost 0 bases, the J end lost 6 bases, and 10 bases lay between the germline ends. The CDR3 DNA follows: TGTGCCAGCAGCGTAGTCGGGGTCAGTAATTCACCCCTCCACTTT. It is translated as CASSVVGVSNSPLHF.

The chain has TRBV9 and TRBJ2-3; TRBD2 matches 9 bases. In germline, CDR1 is SGDLS, CDR2 YYNGEE. This CDR3 is 15 amino acids long. The J segment lost 1 base and the V segment lost 0 bases, leaving 0 bases of the junction unmatched. The DNA of the CDR3 is TGTGCCAGCAGCGTAGGACTAGCGGGCACAGATACGCAGTATTTT. Translation: CASSVGLAGTDTQYF.

The chain combines TRBV9 with TRBJ2-5; weak D call: TRBD1 (7 bases). CDR3 length equals 16 residues. Trimming took off 4 bases at V and 2 bases at J, with 18 bases between the two ends. Germline V gene lookup returns CDR1 SGDLS and CDR2 YYNGEE. The CDR3 region is CASSPLVGGQQETQYF. The CDR3 DNA reads TGTGCCAGCAGCCCGCTGGTCGGGGGACAGCAAGAGACCCAGTACTTC.

This clone was counted a single time. V usage is TRBV14 and J usage is TRBJ1-1; perhaps TRBD1 as D (5 bases). Trimming removed 1 base from V and 0 bases from J, with 15 bases in between. This CDR3 is built from 17 residues. Germline CDR1 is SGHDN and CDR2 is FVKESK. CDR3 protein: CASSQGFDRSLNTEAFF. The CDR3 DNA reads as TGTGCCAGCAGCCAAGGATTTGACAGATCGCTGAACACTGAAGCTTTCTTT.

V gene TRBV10-3 combines with J gene TRBJ1-2; D gene unclear. The CDR3 spans 15 residues. Trimming stripped 10 bases from V and 7 bases from J, with 25 bases between. From germline, CDR1 is ENHRY and CDR2 SYGVKD. CDR3 sequence (DNA): TGTGCCACCTATTGGTTGGAGGCGGGAGATGGTGGCTACACCTTC. It encodes CATYWLEAGDGGYTF.

This chain connects TRBV30 to TRBJ1-1; D remains unclear. The CDR3 runs 13 residues. V lost 2 bases and J lost 3, with 10 bases in between. The germline CDR1 and CDR2 sequences are GTSNPN and SVGIG (reference sequence). Here the CDR3 reads CAWSSRGYTEAFF. In DNA form, the CDR3 reads TGTGCCTGGAGTAGTCGGGGATACACTGAAGCTTTCTTT.

The CDR3 reads CASSIGVATNEKLFF. The CDR3 bases are TGTGCCAGTAGTATCGGGGTTGCAACTAATGAAAAACTGTTTTTT. This rearrangement joins TRBV19 to TRBJ1-4; D gene ambiguous. The length of the CDR3 is 15 residues. In germline, CDR1 is LNHDA, CDR2 SQIVND (reference sequence). Trimming shortened V by 3 bases and J by 0 bases, and 8 bases separated the two germline ends.

This clone appeared once. J is TRBJ1-4 and V is TRBV19; D possibly corresponds to TRBD1 (6 bases). CDR1 is LNHDA, CDR2 SQIVND, per germline (reference sequence). Trimming took off 9 bases at V and 0 bases at J, with 11 bases between the two ends. The CDR3 runs 14 residues. The CDR3 nucleotides are TGTGCCAGCGGGACACCAGCAACTAATGAAAAACTGTTTTTT. Translation: CASGTPATNEKLFF.

This clone has just a few counts. The chain links TRBV3-1 (or the pseudogene TRBV3-2) to TRBJ1-6, with D perhaps TRBD1 (5 bases). The CDR3 has 12 residues. Looked up from germline, CDR1 is LGHDT and CDR2 is YNNKEL (reference sequence). Deletions cut 4 bases from V and 10 bases from J, with 8 bases between. The DNA for the CDR3 is TGTGCCAGCAGCCGGCCAGGGTCACCCCTCCACTTT. It yields the protein CASSRPGSPLHF.

Only a few counts were recorded for this clone. The chain is built from TRBV30 and TRBJ1-1, with D tentatively TRBD1 (5 bases). This CDR3 is built from 14 residues. Germline V gives CDR1 GTSNPN, CDR2 SVGIG (reference sequence). The V end was cut by 3 bases, the J end by 0 bases, with 11 bases between. The DNA for the CDR3 is TGTGCCTGGAGCGGGGGGGTCATGAACACTGAAGCTTTCTTT. Translating it yields CAWSGGVMNTEAFF.

V is TRBV12-3 or TRBV12-4 and J is TRBJ2-7, with 9 positions matching TRBD1. V lost 5 bases, J lost 5 bases, and 4 bases stayed unmatched. The CDR3 has 13 residues. Here the CDR3 reads CASSPRTGDEQYF. CDR3 bases: TGTGCCAGCAGTCCCCGGACAGGGGACGAGCAGTACTTC.

In its sample, this clone was seen once. The chain combines TRBV24-1 with TRBJ2-3, with 12 bases that match TRBD2. Germline V lookup: CDR1 KGHDR, CDR2 SFDVKD. With V trimmed by 10 bases and J by 6 bases, 13 bases remained unmatched. This CDR3 spans 16 amino acids. As DNA, the CDR3 is TGTGCCACGTCGTCTCTAACTAGCGGGGGGACGGATACGCAGTATTTT. As protein: CATSSLTSGGTDTQYF.

The chain carries TRBV5-6 and TRBJ1-2; 7 bases fit TRBD1. CDR3 length: 14 residues. V shed 3 bases and J 1 base; nucleotides not matched to a gene: 3. Germline assignment: CDR1 SGHDT and CDR2 YYEEEE. The DNA for the CDR3 is TGTGCCAGCAGCTGGGACAGTGTTAACTATGGCTACACCTTC. Encoded protein: CASSWDSVNYGYTF.

The rearrangement links TRBV30 to TRBJ1-2, with D possibly TRBD1 on 5 matching bases. V lost 5 bases, J lost 5 bases, and 30 bases lay in between. This CDR3 has 18 residues. Germline-derived CDR1 and CDR2 are GTSNPN and SVGIG (reference sequence). CDR3 nucleotide sequence: TGTGCCTGGGAAGCACCCCCAAGGGGAGGCAGAGGAGGGTATGGCTACACCTTC. This sequence encodes CAWEAPPRGGRGGYGYTF.

V gene TRBV24-1 combines with J gene TRBJ2-1; TRBD2 agrees at 10 bases. This CDR3 spans 15 amino acids. Germline assignment: CDR1 KGHDR and CDR2 SFDVKD. The junction had 2 bases not matched to a gene; V was cut back by 7 bases and J by 0 bases. The CDR3 reads CATRPSGSSYNEQFF. In nucleotides, the CDR3 is TGTGCCACCAGACCTAGCGGGAGCTCCTACAATGAGCAGTTCTTC.

This sequence joins TRBV5-1 and TRBJ2-7; 7 bases agree with TRBD1. Per germline, CDR1 SGHRS and CDR2 YFSETQ. CDR3 length equals 12 residues. J gave up 6 bases and V 4 bases, and 4 bases lay outside the gene matches. For the CDR3, the DNA is TGCGCCAGCAGCACCCGACAGGGCGAGCAGTACTTC. Protein product: CASSTRQGEQYF.

Here the CDR3 DNA reads TGCGCCAGCAGCCAGATGGCCAGCGGGGTGGAGTTCTTC. Residues: CASSQMASGVEFF. The chain carries TRBV4-3 and TRBJ2-1; TRBD2 matches at 7 bases. CDR3 size: 13 residues. Germline CDR1 reads LGHNA; CDR2 reads YSLEER. V shed 3 bases, J shed 14 bases, and the junction held 10 bases outside the gene matches.

The rearrangement joins TRBV9 to TRBJ1-4; D not certain. Germline values: CDR1 SGDLS, CDR2 YYNGEE. The V gene lost 4 bases and the J gene lost 3 bases, with 10 bases spanning the gap. The CDR3 is 14 amino acids. The CDR3 here is CASSPGWSNEKLFF. CDR3 coding DNA: TGTGCCAGCAGCCCCGGGTGGTCTAATGAAAAACTGTTTTTT.

The chain carries TRBV7-2 and TRBJ2-3; tentative D call: TRBD2 (5 bases). The length of the CDR3 is 17 residues. Germline V lookup: CDR1 SGHTA, CDR2 FQGNSA. Trimming pared 6 bases from V and 6 bases from J, leaving 25 bases between. The CDR3 sequence: CASSQEGRLPGIDTQYF. Written as DNA, the CDR3 is TGTGCCAGCAGTCAAGAAGGCAGACTACCCGGGATTGATACGCAGTATTTT.

The chain combines TRBV19 with TRBJ1-5, with 7 bases matching TRBD1. With 6 bases clipped from V and 0 bases from J, the junction kept 8 bases outside the gene matches. CDR1 and CDR2 from the germline V gene are LNHDA and SQIVND (reference sequence). This CDR3 contains 16 residues. Written as DNA, the CDR3 is TGTGCCAGTAGACCGGGACAGAGCTATAGCAATCAGCCCCAGCATTTT. As protein: CASRPGQSYSNQPQHF. The full variable domain, its missing parts supplied by reference TRBV19 and TRBJ1-5, is DGGITQSPKYLFRKEGQNVTLSCEQNLNHDAMYWYRQDPGQGLRLIYYSQIVNDFQKGDIAEGYSVSREKKESFPLTVTSAQKNPTAFYLCASRPGQSYSNQPQHFGDGTRLSIL.

The chain employs TRBV6-5 and TRBJ1-2; TRBD1 is a possible D gene (5 bases). The CDR3 extends over 16 amino acids. With 0 bases removed from V and 7 bases from J, the gap between germline ends came to 18 bases. CDR1 is MNHEY and CDR2 is SVGAGI in the germline V gene. CDR3 bases: TGTGCCAGCAGTTACTCGAACCCCGTCTCAGGGTTTGGCTACACCTTC. Translation gives CASSYSNPVSGFGYTF.

The sample holds one count of this clone. The V call is TRBV28, the J call TRBJ1-2, with D hard to call. Germline V gene sequence: CDR1 MDHEN, CDR2 SYDVKM. Deletions cut 6 bases from V and 5 bases from J, with 10 bases between. This CDR3 region has 12 residues. CDR3 residues: CASSILRYGYTF. DNA of the CDR3: TGTGCCAGCAGCATACTGAGGTATGGCTACACCTTC.

The CDR3 is CASSQVTSGRDTQYF. The CDR3 DNA follows: TGTGCCAGCAGCCAAGTCACTAGCGGGAGAGATACGCAGTATTTT. The V call is TRBV3-1 (or the pseudogene TRBV3-2), the J call TRBJ2-3; 11 bases fit TRBD2. V shed 1 base and J 5 bases; nucleotides not matched to a gene: 2. The V gene's germline CDR1 is LGHDT and CDR2 YNNKEL (reference sequence). CDR3 length equals 15 residues.

For this clone: One end of the junction fails to match germline, which may point to a read error. V gene TRBV11-3 combines with J gene TRBJ2-1, with 9 bases lining up with TRBD2. This CDR3 has 13 residues. Germline V gives CDR1 SGHNT, CDR2 YENEEA. The CDR3 DNA reads TGTGCCAGCAGCTTACTGGCGGGAGGGCCCCAACTCTTC. Protein: CASSLLAGGPQLF.

V usage is TRBV12-5 and J usage is TRBJ1-2; TRBD1 matches at 9 bases. The CDR3 is 14 amino acids. Losses at the gene ends were 3 bases for V and 4 bases for J; bases not matched to a gene: 3. Germline lookup yields CDR1 LGHNT and CDR2 FRNRAP. DNA of the CDR3: TGTGCTAGTGGTTTAGACAGGGGGGCCTATGGCTACACCTTC. It specifies CASGLDRGAYGYTF.

This chain links TRBV6-5 with TRBJ2-3; tentative D call: TRBD2 (5 bases). In germline, CDR1 is MNHEY, CDR2 SVGAGI. The CDR3 has 16 residues. Trimming stripped 0 bases from V and 0 bases from J, with 10 bases between. Here the CDR3 reads CASSYSSSGSTDTQYF. CDR3 nucleotides: TGTGCCAGCAGTTACTCGTCCAGCGGAAGCACAGATACGCAGTATTTT.